This T cell receptor (beta chain) originates from a study of Ad26.COV2.S vaccination and SARS-CoV-2 variants. Regarding the study as a whole: A substantial breadth of spike-specific CD8+ and CD4+ T cell responses after vaccination has been reported.

This clone was observed once. What it binds is unknown. This CDR3 comprises 15 residues. V dropped 5 bases and J dropped 1; count of bases not matched to a gene: 1. The V gene's germline CDR1 is SGHTA and CDR2 FQGNSA. Treatment: some 20 received Ad26.COV2.S at low or high dose, single or two shots; about five received placebo; per-sample allocation not given. The samples were gathered on day 63 after the first injection of vaccine or placebo. This table comes from immunoSEQ multiplex PCR, and its TCRdb copy is limited to in-frame clones, with some not included. The data show some 290,000 clones, around 83% seen once.

This TCR derives from a person aged 18-60 years who received the Ad26.COV2.S COVID-19 vaccine or a placebo. The chain is built from TRBV7-2 and TRBJ2-3; 12 bases line up with TRBD2. This specimen consisted of peripheral blood, obtained in a trial of Ad26.COV2.S vaccine versus placebo. The CDR3, as DNA: TGTGCCAGCAGCCGGACTAGCGGGGGCACAGATACGCAGTATTTT. It specifies CASSRTSGGTDTQYF.